This T cell receptor beta chain was observed in a study of T cell changes during pregnancy in multiple sclerosis. Germline V gene data show CDR1 as MGHRA and CDR2 as YSYEKL. CDR3 length: 13 residues. The V end lost 2 bases, the J end lost 4 bases, and 8 bases lay between the germline ends. Produced via immunoSEQ multiplex PCR; TCRdb's table is partial and in-frame only. The sample contains around 70,000 clones, under 95% of which appear only once. V usage is TRBV4-1 and J usage is TRBJ1-2; D perhaps matches TRBD1 (6 bases). The receptor was derived from a female donor with multiple sclerosis, enrolled in a pregnancy study. The sequencing here drew on peripheral blood, taken in the third trimester of pregnancy. In nucleotides, the CDR3 is TGCGCCAGCAGCCAATTGGACAGCTATGGCTACACCTTC. It encodes CASSQLDSYGYTF.